This record concerns one T cell receptor beta chain sequence. Its antigen is not identified. The protocol was immunoSEQ multiplex PCR, while the TCRdb copy is restricted to in-frame clones and leaves out a portion. The sample comprises some 160,000 clones, around 90% of which are singletons, and 1.9% rests with the top ten. The data derive from a study of T cell responses to AZD1222 COVID-19 vaccine. Study-level points and caveats: In a largely white British group with more females than males, clonal diversity was possibly underestimated. Among those given AZD1222, only five or six were seropositive at baseline. Rises in breadth and depth of Spike-specific TCRs came after two AZD1222 doses. Targets within unmutated variant regions were reportedly found for nearly half of spike-specific TCRs.

This clonotype was sampled from an adult who received the AZD1222 COVID-19 vaccine. Here the sequenced sample was peripheral blood, taken 28 days after the second AZD1222 dose.

In DNA, the CDR3 is TGTGCCAGCAGCTTAATTATAGGACCCGGGGAGCTGTTTTTT. It encodes CASSLIIGPGELFF. The chain carries TRBV11-2 and TRBJ2-2, with D uncertain. Trimming pared 2 bases from V and 6 bases from J, leaving 10 bases between. The CDR3 covers 14 residues. Germline lookup yields CDR1 SGHAT and CDR2 FQNNGV.